This T cell receptor (beta chain) was retrieved from a study of cytomegalovirus exposure and HLA in healthy donors. Findings of the study overall: Versus the roughly 690-donor mean, an Asian-associated ancestry cluster reportedly showed fewer N-insertions in a later analysis.

The donors comprised healthy bone marrow donors. The PCR had 60 Vbeta and 13 Jbeta primers. Method: immunoSEQ multiplex PCR; TCRdb's copy keeps in-frame clones and lacks some. Among about 210,000 clones, approximately 78% were seen once, and the ten largest hold approximately 14%. The V end lost 0 bases, the J end lost 10 bases, and 15 bases lay between the germline ends. Germline V gene data show CDR1 as LGHNA and CDR2 as YNFKEQ. The CDR3 extends over 15 amino acids. Note on this clone: Its antigen is not identified.

This TCR came from a woman in her 30s in good health and CMV-seropositive. The V call is TRBV4-2, the J call TRBJ1-4; tentative D call: TRBD1 (5 bases). Input material: PBMCs. The CDR3 protein is CASSQDTLQAVKLFF. The CDR3 DNA reads as TGTGCCAGCAGCCAAGATACGCTACAGGCGGTAAAACTGTTTTTT.